This TCR beta chain is drawn from a study of blood T cells in healthy people across ages. Across the study: The capture of about one barcoded beta molecule per two T cells was achieved by template switching. The study's findings and limits: TCR beta diversity tracked closely with naive T cell percentage. It was held that diversity estimates obtained from one million T cells represented underestimates.

Remarks on this clonotype: Its antigen is unidentified.

The CDR3 is 15 amino acids. Between the trimmed V and J ends, which lost 3 bases and 1 base, there was a span of 12 bases. From germline, CDR1 is MNHEY and CDR2 SVGEGT. Using a J-beta primer mix together with a sample-barcoded 5' primer, a second PCR was run for roughly 6 to 12 cycles. Template switching added a 12-random-nucleotide identifier to every cDNA molecule. TCRdb processed the 5' RACE reads anew with MiXCR; each CDR3 protein has one entry. This sample has hundreds of thousands of distinct CDR3 sequences, with approximately 55% found just once. This sequence originates from a man at least 80 years old in good health. The material sequenced was blood. This chain joins TRBV6-2 or TRBV6-3 and TRBJ1-1; D uncertain. The CDR3 DNA reads as TGTGCCAGCAGTTATGCTTGGACGGCGAACACTGAAGCTTTCTTT. Protein: CASSYAWTANTEAFF.